This is a list of T cell receptor beta chains from one sample in a study of blood T cell repertoires in COVID-19. Assay: immunoSEQ multiplex PCR; the TCRdb copy retains only in-frame clones and omits some. The sample shows roughly 77,000 clones, 80% of them seen only once. Sequenced material: peripheral blood. These receptors were collected from a woman in her seventies with acute or convalescent COVID-19. Each CDR3 is given with its conserved first and last residue. D genes are given only for firm matches. The listing skips clone size in some rows; elsewhere it reads once, few, many or a size class.

D gene: TRBD1; V gene: TRBV7-9; clone size: .; J gene: TRBJ1-1; CDR3 protein: CASSETGGGGAFF; CDR3 DNA: TGTGCCAGCAGCGAGACAGGGGGTGGGGGAGCTTTCTTT
D gene: .; V gene: TRBV4-3; clone size: .; J gene: TRBJ1-4; CDR3 protein: CASSRKGIANEKLFF; CDR3 DNA: TGCGCCAGCAGCCGGAAGGGGATTGCTAATGAAAAACTGTTTTTT
D gene: .; V gene: TRBV7-2; clone size: once; J gene: TRBJ1-5; CDR3 protein: CASSLGFREGQPQHF; CDR3 DNA: TGTGCCAGCAGCTTGGGGTTCAGGGAGGGGCAGCCCCAGCATTTT
D gene: .; V gene: TRBV7-9; clone size: .; J gene: TRBJ1-3; CDR3 protein: CASSTRGNRAGNTIYF; CDR3 DNA: TGTGCCAGCAGCACTAGGGGGAACAGGGCTGGAAACACCATATATTTT
D gene: .; V gene: TRBV6-6; clone size: .; J gene: TRBJ1-1; CDR3 protein: CASTYQGNTEAFF; CDR3 DNA: TGTGCCAGCACTTACCAGGGGAACACTGAAGCTTTCTTT
D gene: .; V gene: TRBV15; clone size: .; J gene: TRBJ1-6; CDR3 protein: CATSRVADTGSPLHF; CDR3 DNA: TGTGCCACCAGCAGAGTGGCGGATACGGGGTCACCCCTCCACTTT
D gene: TRBD2; V gene: TRBV27; clone size: .; J gene: TRBJ2-3; CDR3 protein: CASKISGGYSTDTQYF; CDR3 DNA: TGTGCCAGCAAGATAAGCGGGGGGTACAGCACAGATACGCAGTATTTT
D gene: .; V gene: TRBV5-8; clone size: few; J gene: TRBJ1-2; CDR3 protein: CASSLDPIARGYTF; CDR3 DNA: TGTGCCAGCAGCTTGGACCCGATTGCCAGGGGCTACACCTTC
D gene: TRBD1; V gene: TRBV6-5; clone size: .; J gene: TRBJ1-1; CDR3 protein: CATARARTGEAFF; CDR3 DNA: TGTGCCACCGCGCGAGCCAGGACAGGTGAAGCTTTCTTT
D gene: .; V gene: TRBV27; clone size: once; J gene: TRBJ2-7; CDR3 protein: CASSLSSSGYEQYF; CDR3 DNA: TGTGCCAGCAGTTTGAGCTCGTCCGGGTACGAGCAGTACTTC
D gene: .; V gene: TRBV2; clone size: .; J gene: TRBJ1-3; CDR3 protein: CATTEGQGGNTIYF; CDR3 DNA: TGTGCCACCACAGAAGGGCAGGGGGGAAACACCATATATTTT
D gene: .; V gene: TRBV11-3; clone size: .; J gene: TRBJ2-5; CDR3 protein: CASSFHDLGGTQYF; CDR3 DNA: TGTGCCAGCAGCTTCCATGACCTCGGGGGGACCCAGTACTTC
D gene: .; V gene: TRBV18; clone size: .; J gene: TRBJ1-5; CDR3 protein: CASSSGSSQPQHF; CDR3 DNA: TGTGCCAGCTCAAGTGGGAGTTCTCAGCCCCAGCATTTT
D gene: .; V gene: TRBV7-9; clone size: .; J gene: TRBJ1-2; CDR3 protein: CASSFDRIQVYGYTF; CDR3 DNA: TGTGCCAGCAGCTTTGACAGGATACAAGTTTATGGCTACACCTTC
D gene: TRBD1; V gene: TRBV5-5; clone size: .; J gene: TRBJ2-2; CDR3 protein: CASSLVQGAYTGELFF; CDR3 DNA: TGTGCCAGCAGCTTGGTCCAGGGGGCGTACACCGGGGAGCTGTTTTTT
D gene: TRBD2; V gene: TRBV5-4; clone size: .; J gene: TRBJ2-1; CDR3 protein: CASSSWAGGHNEQFF; CDR3 DNA: TGTGCCAGCAGCTCTTGGGCGGGGGGTCACAATGAGCAGTTCTTC
D gene: TRBD1; V gene: TRBV10-1; clone size: .; J gene: TRBJ1-1; CDR3 protein: CASSGGQGRTEAFF; CDR3 DNA: TGCGCCAGCAGTGGGGGACAGGGACGGACTGAAGCTTTCTTT
D gene: TRBD1; V gene: TRBV6-2/TRBV6-3; clone size: .; J gene: TRBJ1-3; CDR3 protein: CASSKTGTSGNTIYF; CDR3 DNA: TGTGCCAGCAGTAAGACAGGGACCTCTGGAAACACCATATATTTT
D gene: .; V gene: TRBV3-1/TRBV3-2; clone size: .; J gene: TRBJ1-1; CDR3 protein: CASSHGRGGTEAFF; CDR3 DNA: TGTGCCAGCAGCCATGGACGGGGGGGGACTGAAGCTTTCTTT
D gene: .; V gene: TRBV6-5; clone size: .; J gene: TRBJ1-1; CDR3 protein: CASIEGAGVTEAFF; CDR3 DNA: TGTGCCAGCATAGAAGGGGCAGGAGTCACTGAAGCTTTCTTT
D gene: TRBD1; V gene: TRBV6-2/TRBV6-3; clone size: once; J gene: TRBJ1-5; CDR3 protein: CTSSGTGRQPQHF; CDR3 DNA: TGTACCAGCAGCGGGACAGGGCGCCAGCCCCAGCATTTT
D gene: TRBD2; V gene: TRBV7-9; clone size: once; J gene: TRBJ2-1; CDR3 protein: CASSLDLSGGAYNEQFF; CDR3 DNA: TGTGCCAGCAGCTTAGACTTAAGCGGGGGGGCCTACAATGAGCAGTTCTTC
D gene: TRBD1; V gene: TRBV5-4; clone size: .; J gene: TRBJ1-2; CDR3 protein: CASSWGVAGGLYGYTF; CDR3 DNA: TGTGCCAGCAGCTGGGGGGTCGCAGGGGGACTCTACGGCTACACCTTC
D gene: .; V gene: TRBV3-1/TRBV3-2; clone size: .; J gene: TRBJ1-1; CDR3 protein: CASSQGRDTEAFF; CDR3 DNA: TGTGCCAGCAGCCAGGGCAGGGACACTGAAGCTTTCTTT
D gene: .; V gene: TRBV5-1; clone size: .; J gene: TRBJ2-1; CDR3 protein: CASSRSGDTNEQFF; CDR3 DNA: TGCGCCAGCAGCCGTTCGGGGGATACGAATGAGCAGTTCTTC
D gene: TRBD1; V gene: TRBV6-5; clone size: .; J gene: TRBJ2-7; CDR3 protein: CASSYIPGQTYEQYF; CDR3 DNA: TGTGCCAGCAGTTACATTCCGGGACAGACCTACGAGCAGTACTTC
D gene: .; V gene: TRBV15; clone size: few; J gene: TRBJ1-1; CDR3 protein: CATSRDLVATSTEAFF; CDR3 DNA: TGTGCCACCAGCAGAGATCTTGTAGCAACCAGCACTGAAGCTTTCTTT
D gene: .; V gene: TRBV7-9; clone size: few; J gene: TRBJ1-5; CDR3 protein: CASSLDTAGPQHF; CDR3 DNA: TGTGCCAGCAGCTTGGACACCGCTGGACCCCAGCATTTT
D gene: TRBD1; V gene: TRBV4-1; clone size: .; J gene: TRBJ1-2; CDR3 protein: CASSPGQGAFYGYTF; CDR3 DNA: TGCGCCAGCAGCCCCGGACAGGGGGCATTCTATGGCTACACCTTC
D gene: TRBD1; V gene: TRBV7-2; clone size: .; J gene: TRBJ1-3; CDR3 protein: CASRITGAGNTIYF; CDR3 DNA: TGTGCCAGCAGGATCACAGGGGCTGGAAACACCATATATTTT
D gene: TRBD1; V gene: TRBV5-1; clone size: .; J gene: TRBJ1-6; CDR3 protein: CASSLDLGQGRSPLHF; CDR3 DNA: TGCGCCAGCAGCTTGGATTTGGGACAGGGAAGGTCACCCCTCCACTTT
D gene: TRBD1; V gene: TRBV2; clone size: .; J gene: TRBJ1-2; CDR3 protein: CASSSAGDRGLYGYTF; CDR3 DNA: TGTGCCAGCAGCTCCGCCGGGGACAGGGGGCTATATGGCTACACCTTC
D gene: TRBD1; V gene: TRBV5-1; clone size: .; J gene: TRBJ1-2; CDR3 protein: CASRAGPGQRNYGYTF; CDR3 DNA: TGCGCCAGCCGAGCGGGCCCGGGACAGAGAAACTATGGCTACACCTTC
D gene: .; V gene: TRBV12-3/TRBV12-4; clone size: .; J gene: TRBJ2-7; CDR3 protein: CASSLGHPPEQYF; CDR3 DNA: TGTGCCAGCAGTTTGGGACACCCCCCTGAGCAGTACTTC
D gene: .; V gene: TRBV18; clone size: .; J gene: TRBJ1-1; CDR3 protein: CASSPGRGSAFF; CDR3 DNA: TGTGCCAGCTCACCAGGGAGGGGATCAGCTTTCTTT
D gene: .; V gene: TRBV16; clone size: .; J gene: TRBJ1-4; CDR3 protein: CASSQRGRGEKLFF; CDR3 DNA: TGTGCCAGCAGCCAGCGGGGTCGAGGAGAAAAACTGTTTTTT
D gene: .; V gene: TRBV5-6; clone size: .; J gene: TRBJ2-1; CDR3 protein: CASSLTLAEQFF; CDR3 DNA: TGTGCCAGCAGCTTGACCCTAGCGGAGCAGTTCTTC
D gene: .; V gene: TRBV5-5; clone size: .; J gene: TRBJ1-4; CDR3 protein: CASSSTPNEKLFF; CDR3 DNA: TGTGCCAGCAGCTCCACACCCAATGAAAAACTGTTTTTT
D gene: .; V gene: TRBV15; clone size: .; J gene: TRBJ2-5; CDR3 protein: CATSSPNSETQYF; CDR3 DNA: TGTGCCACCAGCAGTCCCAATAGCGAGACCCAGTACTTC
D gene: .; V gene: TRBV21-1; clone size: .; J gene: TRBJ1-2; CDR3 protein: CASSPRQGEGYTF; CDR3 DNA: TGTGCCAGCAGCCCTCGACAGGGAGAAGGCTACACCTTC
D gene: .; V gene: TRBV5-1; clone size: few; J gene: TRBJ1-4; CDR3 protein: CASSARGRNNEKLFF; CDR3 DNA: TGCGCCAGCAGCGCGCGGGGGCGAAATAATGAAAAACTGTTTTTT
D gene: TRBD2; V gene: TRBV11-2; clone size: .; J gene: TRBJ2-3; CDR3 protein: CASSLTGGYTDTQYF; CDR3 DNA: TGTGCCAGCAGCTTGACGGGGGGGTATACAGATACGCAGTATTTT